What follows describes a single T cell receptor beta chain. Antigen specificity is unknown. The data are from a study of siplizumab effects on memory and regulatory T cells. General observations from the study: Whether the proliferating Tregs (from siplizumab cultures) were suppressive was not confirmed. It seemed that naive T cells were more diverse than memory cells and were major contributors to the alloresponse. For mappable alloreactive CD4+ clones, the mean Treg-derived fraction was less than 70% with siplizumab and approximately 27% in controls.

Assaying covered approximately 10^5 TCR templates per sample. Clones were sequenced by immunoSEQ multiplex PCR, and TCRdb holds only the in-frame ones, with some missing. Here the sample spans roughly 40,000 clones, around 90% being singletons. CDR3 length equals 14 residues. Deletions cut 4 bases from V and 4 bases from J, with 14 bases between. The germline V gene encodes CDR1 SGHNT and CDR2 YYREEE (reference sequence). This clonotype originated in a human donor in good health. The gene calls are TRBV5-4 and TRBJ2-5, with a weak D call TRBD1 (6 bases). Material: naive CD4+ T cells sorted from blood. The CDR3 DNA follows: TGTGCCAGCAGCGCACAGGGTTTTCGAGAGACCCAGTACTTC. Translated: CASSAQGFRETQYF. Supplemented by reference TRBV5-4 and TRBJ2-5, the full variable domain reads ETGVTQSPTHLIKTRGQQVTLRCSSQSGHNTVSWYQQALGQGPQFIFQYYREEENGRGNFPPRFSGLQFPNYSSELNVNALELDDSALYLCASSAQGFRETQYFGPGTRLLVL.